The source of this T cell receptor (beta chain) is a study of control samples from healthy donors and cancer patients. The data were produced by immunoSEQ multiplex PCR, yet TCRdb's version contains in-frame clones alone and is incomplete. The profile shows about 180,000 clones, 90% of them singletons. The junction had 5 bases not matched to a gene; V was cut back by 4 bases and J by 2 bases. Germline-derived CDR1 and CDR2 are SEHNR and FQNEAQ (reference sequence). The CDR3 is made up of 15 amino acids. Sequenced sample: blood. The sequence was collected from a woman in her forties or fifties in good health. This chain joins TRBV7-9 and TRBJ2-1; 7 bases line up with TRBD1. DNA of the CDR3: TGTGCCAGCAGCTCCCGGGACAGCCCCTACAATGAGCAGTTCTTC. Translated: CASSSRDSPYNEQFF.